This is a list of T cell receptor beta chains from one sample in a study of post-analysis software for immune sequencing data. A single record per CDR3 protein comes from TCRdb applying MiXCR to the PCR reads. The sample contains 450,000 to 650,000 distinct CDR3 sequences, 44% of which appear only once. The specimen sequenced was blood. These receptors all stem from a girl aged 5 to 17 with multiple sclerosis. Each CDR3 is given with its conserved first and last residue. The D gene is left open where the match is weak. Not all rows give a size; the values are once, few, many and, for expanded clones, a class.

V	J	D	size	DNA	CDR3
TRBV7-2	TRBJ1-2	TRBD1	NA	TGTGCCAGCAGCCGGACAGGGGGAGAAGGCTACACCTTC	CASSRTGGEGYTF
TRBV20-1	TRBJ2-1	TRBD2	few	TGCAGTGCTAGACCTATTAGCGGGGGCCCATCCGTCTACAATGAGCAGTTCTTC	CSARPISGGPSVYNEQFF
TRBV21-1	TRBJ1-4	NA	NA	TGTGCCAGCAGCAAAGACAGGGCTCCTAATGAAAAACTGTTTTTT	CASSKDRAPNEKLFF
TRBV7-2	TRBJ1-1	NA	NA	TGTGCCAGCAGCACTAACAAGCTCTCTGAAGCTTTCTTT	CASSTNKLSEAFF
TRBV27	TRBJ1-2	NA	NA	TGTGCCAGCAGTTTGCGGCAGTTCTATGGCTACACCTTC	CASSLRQFYGYTF
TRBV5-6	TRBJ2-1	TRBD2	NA	TGTGCCAGCAGCAAGACCCGACTAGCGCGTTCCAATGAGCAGTTCTTC	CASSKTRLARSNEQFF
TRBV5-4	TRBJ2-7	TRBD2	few	TGTGCCAGCAGCGCCCAAAGTCCCGGTTGGGGAACTAGCGGGTGGAGATACGAGCAGTACTTC	CASSAQSPGWGTSGWRYEQYF
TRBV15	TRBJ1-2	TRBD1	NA	TGTGCCACCAGCAGAGCGGGACAGGGCGGCTATGGCTACACCTTC	CATSRAGQGGYGYTF
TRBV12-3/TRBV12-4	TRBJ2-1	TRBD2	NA	TGTGCCAGCAGTTTACAGCGGGGGAGGGTTTCCTACAATGAGCAGTTCTTC	CASSLQRGRVSYNEQFF
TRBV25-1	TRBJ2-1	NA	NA	TGTGCCAGCAGTGACGTGGCAGTCAATGAGCAGTTCTTC	CASSDVAVNEQFF
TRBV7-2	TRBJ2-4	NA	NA	TGTGCCAGCAGCTTCCTAAACATTCAGTACTTC	CASSFLNIQYF
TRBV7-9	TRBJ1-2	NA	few	TGTGCCAGCAGTTATGACAGTACCTATGGCTACACCTTC	CASSYDSTYGYTF
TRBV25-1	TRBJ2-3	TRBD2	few	TGTGCCAGCAGTGAATGGAGTAGCGGGAGAGGGAATACGCAGTATTTT	CASSEWSSGRGNTQYF
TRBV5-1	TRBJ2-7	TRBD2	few	TGCGCCAGCAGCTTAGCTGTGGGACTAGCGGCTCGGTTCTACGAGCAGTACTTC	CASSLAVGLAARFYEQYF
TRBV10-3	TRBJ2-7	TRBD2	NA	TGTGCCATCAGTGAAGCGGGGTCGTTCTACGAGCAGTACTTC	CAISEAGSFYEQYF
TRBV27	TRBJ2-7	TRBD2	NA	TGTGCCAGCAGTTTCGGACTAGCGGCTTACAATGAGCAGTACTTC	CASSFGLAAYNEQYF
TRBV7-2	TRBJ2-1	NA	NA	TGTGCCAGCAGCAGCCGGGACGGAGACAATGAGCAGTTCTTC	CASSSRDGDNEQFF
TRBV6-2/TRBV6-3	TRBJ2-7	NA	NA	TGTGCCAGCAGGCACCAGAACTACGAGCAGTACTTC	CASRHQNYEQYF
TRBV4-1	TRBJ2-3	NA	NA	TGCGCCAGCAGCCAAGTCAATATGGACTTCACAGATACGCAGTATTTT	CASSQVNMDFTDTQYF
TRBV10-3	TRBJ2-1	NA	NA	TGTGCCATCAGTGACCCGGGTGGGGGCAAGAACAATGAGCAGTTCTTC	CAISDPGGGKNNEQFF
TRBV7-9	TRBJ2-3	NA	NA	TGTGCCAGCAGCCCCCGTGGAGGCGGAGGAGATACGCAGTATTTT	CASSPRGGGGDTQYF
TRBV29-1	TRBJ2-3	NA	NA	TGCAGCGTTGAAGATGGACTCATTGCCGCAGATACGCAGTATTTT	CSVEDGLIAADTQYF
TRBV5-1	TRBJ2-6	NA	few	TGCGCCAGCTTCCCCTCGGGGGCTGGGGCCAACGTCCTGACTTTC	CASFPSGAGANVLTF
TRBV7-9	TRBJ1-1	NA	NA	TGTGCCAGCGGCTTTCGTTCTCCCGTGAACACTGAAGCTTTCTTT	CASGFRSPVNTEAFF
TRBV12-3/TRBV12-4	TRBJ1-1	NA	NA	TGTGCCAGTTTAAGGTACACTTCAAACACTGAAGCTTTCTTT	CASLRYTSNTEAFF
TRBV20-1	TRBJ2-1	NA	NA	TGCAGTGCCTTTTTTTTTGCAGTTGAGCAGTTCTTC	CSAFFFAVEQFF
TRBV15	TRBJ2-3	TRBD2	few	TGTGCCACCAGCTCCCGACTAGCGGGGGCTACAGATACGCAGTATTTT	CATSSRLAGATDTQYF
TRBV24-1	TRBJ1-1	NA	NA	TGTGCCACCAGTGATCCATCTACAACAGGGAACACTGAAGCTTTCTTT	CATSDPSTTGNTEAFF
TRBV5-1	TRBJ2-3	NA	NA	TGCGCCAGCAGCGGCGGACAGCCTAGCACAGATACGCAGTATTTT	CASSGGQPSTDTQYF
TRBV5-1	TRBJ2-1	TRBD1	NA	TGCGCCAGCGATACAGGGGGCGCCTACAATGAGCAGTTCTTC	CASDTGGAYNEQFF
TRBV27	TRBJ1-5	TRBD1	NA	TGTGCCAGCAGCTTGGGGGCCGCAGGGGGCTTCGGTCAGCCCCAGCATTTT	CASSLGAAGGFGQPQHF
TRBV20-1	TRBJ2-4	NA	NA	TGCAGTGCTCCCCGGGACACTGGAGTCAAAAACATTCAGTACTTC	CSAPRDTGVKNIQYF